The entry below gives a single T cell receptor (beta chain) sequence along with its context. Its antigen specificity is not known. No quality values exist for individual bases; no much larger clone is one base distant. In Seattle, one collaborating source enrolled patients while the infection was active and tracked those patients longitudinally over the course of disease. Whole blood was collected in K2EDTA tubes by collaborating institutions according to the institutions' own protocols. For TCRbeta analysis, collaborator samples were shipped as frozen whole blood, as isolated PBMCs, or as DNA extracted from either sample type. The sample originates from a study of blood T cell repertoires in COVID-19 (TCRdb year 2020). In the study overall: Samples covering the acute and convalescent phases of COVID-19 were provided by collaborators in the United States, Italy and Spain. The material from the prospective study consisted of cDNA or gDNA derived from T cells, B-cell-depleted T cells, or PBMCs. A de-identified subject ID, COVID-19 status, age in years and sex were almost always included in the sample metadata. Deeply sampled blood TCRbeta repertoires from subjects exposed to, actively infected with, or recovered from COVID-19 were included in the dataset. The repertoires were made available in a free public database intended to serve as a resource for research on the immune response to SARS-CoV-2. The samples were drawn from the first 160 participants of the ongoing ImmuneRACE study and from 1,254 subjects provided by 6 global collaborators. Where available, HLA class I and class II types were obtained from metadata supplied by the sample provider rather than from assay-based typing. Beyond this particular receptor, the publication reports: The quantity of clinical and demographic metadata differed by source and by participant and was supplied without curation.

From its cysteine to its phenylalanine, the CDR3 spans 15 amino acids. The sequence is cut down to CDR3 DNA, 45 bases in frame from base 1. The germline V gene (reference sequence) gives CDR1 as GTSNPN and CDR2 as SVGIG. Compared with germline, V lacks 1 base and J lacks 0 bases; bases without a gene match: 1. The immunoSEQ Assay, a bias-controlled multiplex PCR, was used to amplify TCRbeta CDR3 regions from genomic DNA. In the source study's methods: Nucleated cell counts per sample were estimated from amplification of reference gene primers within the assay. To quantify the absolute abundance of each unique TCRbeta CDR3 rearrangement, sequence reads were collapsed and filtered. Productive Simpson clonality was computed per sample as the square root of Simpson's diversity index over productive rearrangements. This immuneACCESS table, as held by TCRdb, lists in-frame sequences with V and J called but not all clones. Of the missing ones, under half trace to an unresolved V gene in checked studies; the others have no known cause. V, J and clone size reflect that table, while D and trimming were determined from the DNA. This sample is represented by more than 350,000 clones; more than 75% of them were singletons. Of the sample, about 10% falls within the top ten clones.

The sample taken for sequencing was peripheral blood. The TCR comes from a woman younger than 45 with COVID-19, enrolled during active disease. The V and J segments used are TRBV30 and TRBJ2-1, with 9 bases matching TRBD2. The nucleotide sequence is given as TGTGCCTGGAGTGCGGGACTAGCCTCCTACAATGAGCAGTTCTTC. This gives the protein CAWSAGLASYNEQFF.